This is a list of T cell receptor beta chains from one sample in a study of blood T cell repertoires in COVID-19. The assay was immunoSEQ multiplex PCR, and TCRdb's table has in-frame clones only and misses some. The sample shows some 350,000 clones, more than 75% of them seen only once. The sequenced sample consisted of peripheral blood. All receptors come from a woman aged 45-65 years with COVID-19, enrolled during active disease. The CDR3 runs from the conserved cysteine through the conserved F or W. A D gene is named only where the DNA matches it firmly. Not all rows give a size; the values are once, few, many and, for expanded clones, a class.

clone_size j_call cdr3_length v_call d_call cdr3_aa cdr3_nt
. TRBJ1-1 14 TRBV5-4 TRBD1 CASSLDRGRTEAFF TGTGCCAGCAGCTTGGACAGGGGGAGAACTGAAGCTTTCTTT
. TRBJ1-5 14 TRBV30 TRBD1 CAWSRGTGNQPQHF TGTGCCTGGAGTAGAGGGACAGGCAATCAGCCCCAGCATTTT
. TRBJ2-1 14 TRBV12-5 TRBD1 CASVAGGLYNEQFF TGTGCTAGTGTAGCAGGGGGCTTGTACAATGAGCAGTTCTTC
. TRBJ2-1 13 TRBV7-2 . CASSGSEYNEQFF TGTGCCAGCAGCGGTAGCGAGTACAATGAGCAGTTCTTC
. TRBJ2-7 16 TRBV27 . CASSLRGPPSPYEQYF TGTGCCAGCAGTTTAAGAGGCCCTCCGTCTCCCTACGAGCAGTACTTC
few TRBJ1-2 16 TRBV19 . CASTKTFRSGVYGYTF TGTGCCAGTACCAAGACATTCAGGTCGGGGGTCTATGGCTACACCTTC
. TRBJ1-4 13 TRBV2 TRBD1 CASRGQLNEKLFF TGTGCCAGCCGGGGACAGCTCAATGAAAAACTGTTTTTT
. TRBJ2-1 15 TRBV6-2/TRBV6-3 . CASSQTSPSYNEQFF TGTGCCAGCAGTCAAACTAGCCCCAGCTACAATGAGCAGTTCTTC
. TRBJ1-6 12 TRBV15 . CATSRRDSPLHF TGTGCCACCAGCAGAAGAGATTCACCCCTCCACTTT
. TRBJ2-1 15 TRBV7-9 TRBD2 CASSLGGTTYNEQFF TGTGCCAGCAGCTTAGGGGGGACTACCTACAATGAGCAGTTCTTC
once TRBJ2-2 16 TRBV18 . CASSPHPGQVTGELFF TGTGCCAGCTCACCACATCCCGGACAAGTCACCGGGGAGCTGTTTTTT
once TRBJ2-3 15 TRBV4-1 . CASSPRWAYTDTQYF TGCGCCAGCAGCCCTCGATGGGCTTACACAGATACGCAGTATTTT
. TRBJ1-6 14 TRBV19 . CASSIGGSDSPLHF TGTGCCAGTAGTATTGGGGGGAGTGATTCACCCCTCCACTTT
once TRBJ1-1 13 TRBV29-1 . CSDRGGTNTEAFF TGCAGCGACAGAGGGGGTACGAACACTGAAGCTTTCTTT
. TRBJ2-3 18 TRBV18 . CASSPRWADTSSTDTQYF TGTGCCAGCTCCCCCCGATGGGCAGACACCTCTAGCACAGATACGCAGTATTTT
. TRBJ2-7 12 TRBV6-5 . CASMLTPQEQYF TGTGCCAGCATGTTAACACCCCAGGAGCAGTACTTC
. TRBJ2-7 16 TRBV11-3 . CASSLVPVLVSDEQYF TGTGCCAGCAGCTTAGTCCCGGTACTAGTTTCGGACGAGCAGTACTTC
. TRBJ2-1 16 TRBV5-4 TRBD2 CASSLVAGVSYNEQFF TGTGCCAGCAGCTTAGTAGCGGGAGTCTCCTACAATGAGCAGTTCTTC
once TRBJ2-7 11 TRBV14 . CASSSYYEQYF TGTGCCAGCAGCTCTTACTACGAGCAGTACTTC
. TRBJ1-5 17 TRBV6-1 TRBD1 CASSAGQGWERNQPQHF TGTGCCAGCAGTGCAGGACAGGGCTGGGAGCGCAATCAGCCCCAGCATTTT
. TRBJ2-3 15 TRBV19 . CASSRSGQYTDTQYF TGTGCCAGTAGTAGGTCCGGACAGTACACAGATACGCAGTATTTT
once TRBJ1-1 14 TRBV7-2 TRBD1 CASSFYGGQGEAFF TGTGCCAGCAGCTTTTACGGGGGACAGGGTGAAGCTTTCTTT
. TRBJ2-3 18 TRBV3-1/TRBV3-2 TRBD2 CASSQVMSGGPVADTQYF TGTGCCAGCAGCCAAGTAATGTCGGGAGGTCCAGTTGCAGATACGCAGTATTTT
. TRBJ2-7 14 TRBV18 . CASSKEGSSYEQYF TGTGCCAGCTCTAAGGAGGGGTCCTCCTACGAGCAGTACTTC
once TRBJ1-3 15 TRBV2 . CASSRDFPSGNTIYF TGTGCCAGCAGTCGGGACTTCCCCTCTGGAAACACCATATATTTT
. TRBJ2-7 17 TRBV19 TRBD2 CASSAGLAGGTPSEQYF TGTGCCAGTAGTGCGGGACTAGCGGGAGGAACTCCGTCCGAGCAGTACTTC
once TRBJ1-1 15 TRBV28 . CASSPSDRGRTEAFF TGTGCCAGCAGTCCTTCCGACAGAGGAAGGACTGAAGCTTTCTTT
few TRBJ1-1 14 TRBV6-5 . CASSYSLRGTEAFF TGTGCCAGCAGTTACTCTCTCAGGGGAACTGAAGCTTTCTTT
. TRBJ2-5 12 TRBV5-6 TRBD2 CASSWGAGREYF TGTGCCAGCAGCTGGGGAGCGGGAAGGGAGTACTTC
. TRBJ2-1 17 TRBV18 TRBD1 CASSPPNRGSSYNEQFF TGTGCCAGCTCACCACCTAACAGGGGCAGCTCCTACAATGAGCAGTTCTTC
. TRBJ2-1 14 TRBV19 . CASSILSLDNEQFF TGTGCCAGTAGTATATTAAGCTTAGACAATGAGCAGTTCTTC
. TRBJ2-2 17 TRBV27 TRBD1 CASSFTGTGGRTGELFF TGTGCCAGCAGTTTCACCGGGACAGGGGGTCGTACCGGGGAGCTGTTTTTT
. TRBJ2-6 16 TRBV7-3 . CASSAVAGPGANVLTF TGTGCCAGCAGCGCCGTGGCGGGGCCCGGGGCCAACGTCCTGACTTTC
. TRBJ2-7 15 TRBV6-5 TRBD2 CASSHGLATTYEQYF TGTGCCAGCAGCCACGGACTAGCGACGACCTACGAGCAGTACTTC
. TRBJ2-5 15 TRBV5-1 . CASSLRPASRETQYF TGCGCCAGCAGCTTGAGGCCCGCAAGCAGGGAGACCCAGTACTTC
few TRBJ2-2 16 TRBV7-6 . CASSQRSTANTGELFF TGTGCCAGCAGCCAGAGGTCGACAGCCAACACCGGGGAGCTGTTTTTT
. TRBJ2-2 16 TRBV18 . CASSPPGRGYTGELFF TGTGCCAGCTCACCACCGGGTCGGGGTTACACCGGGGAGCTGTTTTTT
once TRBJ2-5 16 TRBV28 . CASSLGARVIKETQYF TGTGCCAGCAGTTTAGGGGCAAGGGTGATAAAAGAGACCCAGTACTTC
. TRBJ2-5 14 TRBV11-3 TRBD2 CATSPGGVGETQYF TGTGCCACCAGCCCGGGGGGAGTCGGAGAGACCCAGTACTTC
few TRBJ1-5 15 TRBV2 . CASRPNRGGNQPQHF TGTGCCAGCAGACCGAACCGGGGAGGCAATCAGCCCCAGCATTTT
. TRBJ2-5 13 TRBV20-1 . CSASRGNQETQYF TGCAGTGCTAGTAGGGGAAATCAAGAGACCCAGTACTTC
. TRBJ1-5 15 TRBV5-5 . CASSLEGARNQPQHF TGTGCCAGCAGCTTGGAAGGGGCTCGCAATCAGCCCCAGCATTTT
. TRBJ1-2 13 TRBV7-2 . CASSFTLGYGYTF TGTGCCAGCAGTTTTACCCTAGGCTATGGCTACACCTTC
. TRBJ1-2 13 TRBV27 . CASSQNRARGYTF TGTGCCAGCAGCCAAAACAGGGCCCGGGGCTACACCTTC